Here is one TCR beta chain with its context. Its target is not known. The data were obtained in a study of radiotherapy plus CTLA-4 blockade in lung cancer. Background on the study: Patients showed objective responses in under 20% of cases and disease control in under 35%. Study-wide findings and caveats: Early shifts in blood T cell clones, with interferon-beta, reportedly predicted response best. Some TCR clones had been derived from tumors. These clones expanded in peripheral blood after radiotherapy plus ipilimumab.

Here immunoSEQ multiplex PCR was the method, and the copy in TCRdb shows in-frame clones only, minus some. The repertoire consists of 35,000 to 55,000 clones, with over 60% occurring once and the leading ten covering 2.6%. Germline CDR1 is SGHNT and CDR2 is YYREEE (reference sequence). The CDR3 is made up of 15 amino acids. V was shortened by 0 bases and J by 2 bases, with 12 bases between the two germline ends. Those with chemo-refractory metastatic non-small-cell lung cancer were treated with focal radiation combined with CTLA-4 blockade using ipilimumab. The source was peripheral blood, collected from a patient treated with radiotherapy plus ipilimumab. The chain couples TRBV5-4 to TRBJ2-7; no reliable D call. This clonotype was obtained from a human donor with non-small cell lung cancer whose response to radiotherapy plus ipilimumab could not be evaluated. The CDR3 region is CASSLGLGYTYEQYF. The CDR3 DNA follows: TGTGCCAGCAGCTTGGGGTTGGGCTATACCTACGAGCAGTACTTC.